Following are 25 T cell receptor beta chains from one sample sequenced in a study of shared clonotypes between healthy human individuals. Sequenced by immunoSEQ multiplex PCR; TCRdb stores in-frame clones only, minus some. The sample lists around 2.3 million clones, about 94% occurring once. Material for sequencing was naive CD4+ T cells sorted from blood. Specified subset: CD45RA+ positively selected. These receptors all come from a man aged 18 to 29 in good health.

This chain uses TRBV7-2 with TRBJ2-5; 8 bases agree with TRBD1. In germline, CDR1 is SGHTA, CDR2 FQGNSA. CDR3 size: 15 residues. With 6 bases clipped from V and 0 bases from J, the junction kept 6 bases outside the gene matches. CDR3 residues: CASRRTGGYQETQYF. CDR3 sequence (DNA): TGTGCCAGCAGGCGAACAGGGGGTTACCAAGAGACCCAGTACTTC.

J is TRBJ1-1 and V is TRBV28, with a weak D call TRBD1 (6 bases). The CDR3 length is 13 residues. V lost 5 bases, J lost 6 bases, and 13 bases lay in between. CDR1 MDHEN and CDR2 SYDVKM come from the germline V gene. The CDR3 here is CASSLNRASEAFF. Here the CDR3 DNA reads TGTGCCAGCAGTCTCAACAGGGCCTCTGAAGCTTTCTTT.

This clone was detected a few times. The CDR3 loop is CASTNLGNSPLHF. CDR3 nucleotides: TGTGCCAGCACAAACCTTGGGAATTCACCCCTCCACTTT. V usage is TRBV7-8 and J usage is TRBJ1-6; no reliable D call. Germline CDR1 SGHVS, CDR2 FQNEAQ. The CDR3 spans 13 residues. Trimming stripped 7 bases from V and 7 bases from J, with 11 bases between.

The chain has TRBV5-1 and TRBJ2-1, with a possible D match to TRBD1 (6 bases). V lost 1 base, J lost 9 bases, and 17 bases lay in between. Per germline, CDR1 SGHRS and CDR2 YFSETQ. The CDR3 extends over 15 amino acids. CDR3 amino acids: CASSLRGTGSGEQFF. The DNA for the CDR3 is TGCGCCAGCAGCTTGAGGGGTACAGGGTCTGGTGAGCAGTTCTTC.

This chain joins TRBV7-2 and TRBJ2-3; maybe TRBD2 (6 bases). The CDR3 runs to 12 residues. The germline CDR1 and CDR2 sequences are SGHTA and FQGNSA. Trimming removed 5 bases at V and 10 bases at J, with 13 bases between. CDR3 amino acids: CASSRAGSSQYF. The CDR3 DNA is TGTGCCAGCAGCCGCGCGGGGTCGTCGCAGTATTTT.

V usage is TRBV2 and J usage is TRBJ1-2; 7 positions agree with TRBD1. The CDR3 loop spans 15 amino acids. Losses at the gene ends were 3 bases for V and 0 bases for J; bases not matched to a gene: 4. Per the germline V gene, CDR1 is SNHLY and CDR2 is FYNNEI. The CDR3 region has the DNA TGTGCCAGCAGTGATTGGGACAGATCTAACTATGGCTACACCTTC. Its protein is CASSDWDRSNYGYTF.

This clone has a handful of counts. The gene calls are TRBV4-2 and TRBJ1-2, with D perhaps matching TRBD1 (6 bases). Germline CDR1 reads LGHNA; CDR2 reads YNFKEQ. V was shortened by 4 bases and J by 0 bases, with 15 bases between the two germline ends. This CDR3 region has 16 residues. In DNA, the CDR3 is TGTGCCAGCAGCCCAGGACAGTCTCTAGCTAACTATGGCTACACCTTC. Amino acid sequence: CASSPGQSLANYGYTF.

This chain joins TRBV28 and TRBJ2-4, with 9 bases lining up with TRBD1. In germline, CDR1 is MDHEN, CDR2 SYDVKM. The CDR3 covers 15 residues. Trimming took 6 bases from V and 0 from J; bases not matched to a gene: 3. CDR3 loop: CASRGTGLAKNIQYF. The CDR3 nucleotides read TGTGCCAGCAGGGGGACAGGGCTAGCCAAAAACATTCAGTACTTC. The complete variable domain, with remaining parts taken from reference TRBV28 and TRBJ2-4, reads DVKVTQSSRYLVKRTGEKVFLECVQDMDHENMFWYRQDPGLGLRLIYFSYDVKMKEKGDIPEGYSVSREKKERFSLILESASTNQTSMYLCASRGTGLAKNIQYFGAGTRLSVL.

The CDR3 DNA reads TGTGCCACCCGAGGGGTATATAATTCACCCCTCCACTTT. Amino acids: CATRGVYNSPLHF. This rearrangement joins TRBV28 to TRBJ1-6; a weak D match, TRBD1 (5 bases). V was clipped by 10 bases and J by 4 bases, with 11 bases between them. From germline, CDR1 is MDHEN and CDR2 SYDVKM. The CDR3 runs 13 residues.

The chain uses TRBV5-1 and TRBJ2-7, with 8 bases lining up with TRBD1. J was trimmed by 0 bases and V by 0 bases; bases with no gene match: 5. The CDR3 is 16 amino acids. The germline V gene has CDR1 SGHRS and CDR2 YFSETQ. The CDR3 protein is CASSLETGTGSYEQYF. The DNA of the CDR3 is TGCGCCAGCAGCTTGGAAACCGGGACAGGCTCCTACGAGCAGTACTTC.

The chain employs TRBV4-3 and TRBJ1-4, with 8 bases aligning to TRBD1. CDR3 length: 15 amino acids. V lost 3 bases, J lost 3 bases, and 3 bases stayed unmatched. Germline V gives CDR1 LGHNA, CDR2 YSLEER. The CDR3 here is CASSHDRGANEKLFF. The DNA for the CDR3 is TGCGCCAGCAGCCATGACAGGGGAGCTAATGAAAAACTGTTTTTT.

CDR3: CASSKKPGLAGEKETQYF. CDR3 nucleotides: TGTGCCAGCAGCAAGAAACCGGGACTAGCGGGAGAGAAAGAGACCCAGTACTTC. The chain uses TRBV5-6 and TRBJ2-5; 14 positions agree with TRBD2. V shed 4 bases and J 3 bases; nucleotides not matched to a gene: 11. This CDR3 has 18 residues. Germline CDR1 and CDR2: SGHDT and YYEEEE.

This chain uses TRBV6-6 with TRBJ2-7; possibly TRBD1 or TRBD2 for D (5 bases each). With 1 base removed from V and 3 bases from J, the gap between germline ends came to 10 bases. The CDR3 covers 14 residues. Germline values: CDR1 MNHNY, CDR2 SVGAGI (reference sequence). As DNA, the CDR3 is TGTGCCAGCAGTTACTATGGGGCGGGCTACGAGCAGTACTTC. Its protein product is CASSYYGAGYEQYF.

The chain has TRBV11-3 and TRBJ2-7; D is undetermined. The CDR3 consists of 11 residues. Germline lookup yields CDR1 SGHNT and CDR2 YENEEA. V was clipped by 3 bases and J by 8 bases, with 8 bases between them. The CDR3 loop reads CASSLDGKQYF. Here the CDR3 DNA reads TGTGCCAGCAGCTTGGACGGTAAGCAGTACTTC.

This CDR3 is CASSPITSGSTSEQFF. In DNA form, the CDR3 reads TGTGCCAGCTCACCAATCACTAGCGGGAGCACCTCTGAGCAGTTCTTC. This chain joins TRBV18 and TRBJ2-1; TRBD2 agrees at 11 bases. CDR1 is KGHSH and CDR2 is LQKENI in the germline V gene. V was pared by 2 bases and J by 9 bases, with 9 bases of the junction left unmatched. This CDR3 comprises 16 residues.

This clone was detected once. This chain connects TRBV6-5 to TRBJ2-1; TRBD2 matches 10 bases. The CDR3 has 13 amino acids. With 8 bases clipped from V and 9 bases from J, the junction kept 7 bases outside the gene matches. Per the germline V gene, CDR1 is MNHEY and CDR2 is SVGAGI. CDR3 nucleotide sequence: TGTGCCAGCGCCAGCGGGAGGGCGGGTGAGCAGTTCTTC. Translation gives CASASGRAGEQFF.

The rearrangement uses TRBV21-1 and TRBJ1-5. TRBV21-1 is annotated as a pseudogene. This CDR3 is 17 amino acids long. CDR3 region: CASSKAGYGVSNQPQHF. The CDR3 DNA reads TGTGCCAGCAGCAAAGCAGGGTACGGTGTTAGCAATCAGCCCCAGCATTTT.

The chain links TRBV6-1 to TRBJ2-3, with D possibly being TRBD1 (6 bases). V shed 1 base and J shed 1 base, with 15 bases lying between them. The CDR3 runs to 17 residues. CDR1 and CDR2 from the germline V gene are MNHNS and SASEGT. CDR3 amino acids: CASSEGIRGSGTDTQYF. DNA for the CDR3: TGTGCCAGCAGTGAAGGGATAAGGGGGAGTGGCACAGATACGCAGTATTTT.

The chain employs TRBV5-1 and TRBJ2-7; 7 nucleotides align to TRBD1. The CDR3 sequence is 14 residues long. Unmatched junction bases numbered 5, after V lost 3 bases and J lost 2 bases. CDR1 SGHRS and CDR2 YFSETQ come from the germline V gene. CDR3 protein: CASSSGDSAYEQYF. CDR3 DNA sequence: TGCGCCAGCAGCTCCGGGGACAGCGCCTACGAGCAGTACTTC.

This clone was observed once. The chain combines TRBV5-4 with TRBJ2-1; D is undetermined. From germline, CDR1 is SGHNT and CDR2 YYREEE (reference sequence). The ends were cut back, 4 bases at V and 2 bases at J, with 7 bases in the middle. The CDR3 extends over 13 amino acids. Here the CDR3 reads CASSPGPYNEQFF. The DNA of the CDR3 is TGTGCCAGCAGCCCCGGACCCTACAATGAGCAGTTCTTC.

This chain uses TRBV7-9 with TRBJ2-7; 8 bases align to TRBD1. J gave up 3 bases and V 3 bases, and 10 bases lay outside the gene matches. The CDR3 extends over 16 amino acids. Germline lookup yields CDR1 SEHNR and CDR2 FQNEAQ (reference sequence). The CDR3 protein is CASSFPAFGQGYEQYF. The DNA for the CDR3 is TGTGCCAGCAGCTTCCCTGCCTTTGGACAGGGCTACGAGCAGTACTTC.

As to this clone: The identical CDR3 is also encoded by other nucleotide sequences in the sample. The V call is TRBV6-1, the J call TRBJ1-1, with unresolved D. Trimming removed 6 bases from V and 0 bases from J, with 11 bases in between. CDR1 and CDR2 from the germline V gene are MNHNS and SASEGT. The CDR3 runs 14 residues. CDR3 coding DNA: TGTGCCAGCAGGGAAAGGGCGATGAACACTGAAGCTTTCTTT. Its translation is CASRERAMNTEAFF.

The rearrangement joins TRBV2 to TRBJ2-7; 7 bases fit TRBD1. The V gene's germline CDR1 is SNHLY and CDR2 FYNNEI. The junction had 9 bases not matched to a gene; V was cut back by 4 bases and J by 0 bases. The CDR3 covers 16 residues. This CDR3 is CASSVNAGTVSYEQYF. In DNA, the CDR3 is TGTGCCAGCAGTGTGAACGCCGGGACAGTCTCCTACGAGCAGTACTTC.

V and J are TRBV5-1 and TRBJ2-5; possibly TRBD2 for D (6 bases). CDR3 length equals 14 residues. CDR1 is SGHRS and CDR2 is YFSETQ in the germline V gene. The ends were cut back, 4 bases at V and 5 bases at J, with 15 bases in the middle. The CDR3 DNA reads as TGCGCCAGCAGCAAGACTAGAAGCCGGGAGACCCAGTACTTC. Protein: CASSKTRSRETQYF.

The chain uses TRBV7-2 and TRBJ2-7; D ambiguous. Germline values: CDR1 SGHTA, CDR2 FQGNSA. Trimming cost V 5 bases and J 4 bases, with 9 bases left between them. CDR3 length equals 12 residues. CDR3 in amino acids: CASSPRKYEQYF. CDR3 DNA sequence: TGTGCCAGCAGCCCCCGGAAGTACGAGCAGTACTTC.